Sequencing of this TCR beta chain was carried out in a study of shared clonotypes between healthy human individuals. Produced via immunoSEQ multiplex PCR; TCRdb's table is partial and in-frame only. The data contain roughly 2,000,000 clones, about 93% of them singletons. Naivety among CD8 cells was defined by CD45RO negativity and positive CCR7 selection, thereby excluding terminally differentiated effector memory CD45RA+ cells. V was trimmed by 1 base and J by 3 bases, leaving 13 bases between them. The CDR3 extends over 15 amino acids. CDR1 is MDHEN, CDR2 SYDVKM, per germline. The table lists this clone with a count of one.

The origin of this receptor is a man between 18 and 29 years old in good health. Some clones in this sample may be carry-over from other donors' samples. Sequencing used naive CD8+ T cells from PBMCs. V gene TRBV28 combines with J gene TRBJ2-7; a weak D match, TRBD1 (6 bases). CDR3 sequence: CASSLFRGPFYEQYF. CDR3 sequence (DNA): TGTGCCAGCAGTTTATTCAGGGGACCATTCTACGAGCAGTACTTC.